The clone carrying this T cell receptor (beta chain) was detected only a few times. Time point in this sample: newly diagnosed GD, antithyroid drugs for less than 3 months. Isolated PBMC RNA provided the starting material for the TCR library. This record belongs to a study of regulatory T cells in long-lasting Graves disease. CDR3-region Arm-PCR and iRepertoire HTBI primers produced the TCR beta libraries. Each CDR3 protein gets one entry after TCRdb re-called the multiplex PCR reads with MiXCR. The table includes over 400,000 distinct CDR3 sequences, roughly 15% detected once. CDR3 length: 12 residues. The germline gives CDR1 MNHNS, CDR2 SASEGT. The V gene lost 4 bases and the J gene lost 6 bases, with 7 bases spanning the gap. This sample was also put to use in a study of T cells in Graves' hyperthyroidism and ophthalmopathy. According to that study: It was considered stable Graves' hyperthyroidism when ophthalmopathy did not progress within 18 months. Patients aged 18 to 65 with hyperthyroidism were newly diagnosed, with duration under 2 months.

Sequencing used peripheral blood mononuclear cells (PBMCs), obtained at new diagnosis, from a patient treated with antithyroid drugs. V is TRBV6-1 and J is TRBJ2-1, with D possibly being TRBD2 (5 bases). This sequence was found in a woman between 45 and 65 years old with Graves disease. The CDR3: CASSVGVNEQFF. DNA for the CDR3: TGTGCCAGCAGTGTCGGGGTCAATGAGCAGTTCTTC.